The 29 T cell receptor beta chains below all came from one sample that was sequenced in a study of T-cell memory formation after mild COVID-19. MiXCR, run by TCRdb on the 5' RACE reads, gives a single entry per CDR3 protein. The table records under 60,000 distinct CDR3 sequences, approximately 9.1% of them present only once. What was sequenced was PBMCs or a T cell subset sorted from them (not recorded which). All receptors derive from an adult woman who had mild COVID-19 (a few samples of this study predate the infection). Cell type and time point are not known.

The chain has TRBV7-2 and TRBJ2-1; D is uncertain. Trimming removed 0 bases at V and 2 bases at J, with 5 bases between. The CDR3 is made up of 14 amino acids. From germline, CDR1 is SGHTA and CDR2 FQGNSA. CDR3 nucleotide sequence: TGTGCCAGCAGCTTAGCGGCGACCTACAATGAGCAGTTCTTC. Its translation: CASSLAATYNEQFF.

This clonotype showed up many times. V usage is TRBV7-8 and J usage is TRBJ2-2, with a weak D call TRBD1 (6 bases). The V end was cut by 1 base, the J end by 1 base, with 13 bases between. Looked up from germline, CDR1 is SGHVS and CDR2 is FQNEAQ. This CDR3 is 17 amino acids long. The CDR3 loop reads CASSLVGGALNTGELFF. The DNA of the CDR3 is TGTGCCAGCAGCTTAGTAGGGGGAGCATTGAACACCGGGGAGCTGTTTTTT.

The chain links TRBV18 to TRBJ2-7; D gene uncertain. CDR3 length: 12 residues. With 1 base removed from V and 7 bases from J, the gap between germline ends came to 8 bases. Germline CDR1 reads KGHSH; CDR2 reads LQKENI. The CDR3 loop is CASSPQGWEQYF. CDR3 sequence (DNA): TGTGCCAGCTCACCACAGGGATGGGAGCAGTACTTC.

This clonotype was counted between two and nine times. The genes are TRBV6-1 and TRBJ1-4, with D uncertain. The length of the CDR3 is 12 residues. CDR1 and CDR2 from the germline V gene are MNHNS and SASEGT. The ends were cut back, 0 bases at V and 7 bases at J, with 3 bases in the middle. CDR3 DNA sequence: TGTGCCAGCAGTGAAGCCAGTGAAAAACTGTTTTTT. Translated: CASSEASEKLFF.

This clonotype appeared a few times. This chain joins TRBV11-3 and TRBJ2-7, with D unresolved. CDR1 is SGHNT, CDR2 YENEEA, per germline. The CDR3 spans 14 residues. V dropped 0 bases and J dropped 1 base, with 7 bases sitting between them. The CDR3 region has the DNA TGTGCCAGCAGCTTAGATCTCCTTTCCTACGAGCAGTACTTC. As protein: CASSLDLLSYEQYF.

This clonotype has only a few counts. This sequence joins TRBV20-1 and TRBJ2-7; weak D call: TRBD1 (5 bases). The V end lost 3 bases, the J end lost 3 bases, and 15 bases lay between the germline ends. CDR3 length: 14 residues. Germline CDR1 and CDR2: DFQATT and SNEGSKA (reference sequence). The CDR3 bases are TGCAGTGCTAGGGCGACAGAATCCTACTACGAGCAGTACTTC. The encoded protein is CSARATESYYEQYF.

This clonotype was counted only a few times. This chain uses TRBV2 with TRBJ1-1, with D tentatively TRBD1 (5 bases). V was trimmed by 6 bases and J by 9 bases, leaving 14 bases between them. This CDR3 region has 12 residues. Germline V gene lookup returns CDR1 SNHLY and CDR2 FYNNEI. DNA of the CDR3: TGTGCCAGCAGAGGGGACCGCGGAAAAGCTTTCTTT. Translation: CASRGDRGKAFF.

CDR3 bases: TGTGCCAGCAGCTTAGAACCGGGACGGGCGAACACTGAAGCTTTCTTT. Its protein is CASSLEPGRANTEAFF. The J gene is TRBJ1-1, the V gene TRBV7-2, with D maybe TRBD1 (5 bases). Deletions cut 1 base from V and 1 base from J, with 13 bases between. Germline V gene sequence: CDR1 SGHTA, CDR2 FQGNSA. The CDR3 runs to 16 residues.

This chain joins TRBV29-1 and TRBJ1-2; D is ambiguous. CDR1 is SQVTM and CDR2 is ANQGSEA in the germline V gene. The length of the CDR3 is 10 residues. V lost 5 bases and J 4 bases, leaving 5 bases between the germline ends. The CDR3 DNA is TGCAGCGTTTTCGCCTATGGCTACACCTTC. Encoded protein: CSVFAYGYTF.

This clonotype was picked up many times. The chain recombines TRBV4-2 with TRBJ1-2, with D tentatively TRBD1 (5 bases). Trimming pared 4 bases from V and 1 base from J, leaving 7 bases between. Germline V gene sequence: CDR1 LGHNA, CDR2 YNFKEQ. This CDR3 contains 13 residues. CDR3 in amino acids: CASSRGSNYGYTF. The CDR3 nucleotides are TGTGCCAGCAGCCGGGGGAGTAACTATGGCTACACCTTC.

This clonotype is judged medium-sized (0.01 to 0.1%). The chain recombines TRBV7-8 with TRBJ1-4, with 9 bases that match TRBD1. Unmatched junction bases numbered 6, after V lost 5 bases and J lost 5 bases. This CDR3 contains 15 residues. Germline loops: CDR1 SGHVS, CDR2 FQNEAQ. The CDR3 nucleotides are TGTGCCAGCAGCCAAGGCGGACAGGGGAATGAAAAACTGTTTTTT. It is translated as CASSQGGQGNEKLFF.

A few counts support this clonotype. V usage is TRBV25-1 and J usage is TRBJ2-5; no clear D. Trimming cost V 2 bases and J 2 bases, with 12 bases left between them. Per the germline V gene, CDR1 is MGHDK and CDR2 is SYGVNS. This CDR3 region has 15 residues. The CDR3: CASSEPHSRQETQYF. The CDR3 nucleotides read TGTGCCAGCAGTGAACCTCATTCGAGGCAAGAGACCCAGTACTTC.

This clonotype was recorded at least ten times. J is TRBJ2-2 and V is TRBV7-9, with D tentatively TRBD2 (6 bases). CDR1 and CDR2 (germline): SEHNR, FQNEAQ (reference sequence). CDR3 length: 14 residues. V gave up 0 bases and J gave up 4 bases, with 6 bases separating them. Written as DNA, the CDR3 is TGTGCCAGCAGCTTAGCGGGGGGCACCGGGGAGCTGTTTTTT. This codes for CASSLAGGTGELFF.

In its sample, this clonotype was seen many times. The chain uses TRBV7-3 and TRBJ2-1; 14 bases align to TRBD2. Germline lookup yields CDR1 SGHTA and CDR2 FQGTGA. V lost 4 bases and J lost 8; bases outside the gene matches: 7. The CDR3 sequence is 16 residues long. The CDR3 sequence is CASSSMTSGGADEQFF. The CDR3 DNA sequence: TGTGCCAGCAGCTCGATGACTAGCGGGGGGGCTGATGAGCAGTTCTTC.

This clonotype was picked up a small number of times. The chain is built from TRBV11-2 and TRBJ2-5, with TRBD1 matching over 9 bases. This CDR3 is 15 amino acids long. J lost 2 bases, V lost 5 bases, and 6 bases had no gene match. Germline CDR1 is SGHAT and CDR2 is FQNNGV. Written as DNA, the CDR3 is TGTGCCAGCAGCACCTACAGGGGGCGGCAAGAGACCCAGTACTTC. Translated: CASSTYRGRQETQYF.

This chain uses TRBV7-9 with TRBJ2-5, with unresolved D. The V gene's germline CDR1 is SEHNR and CDR2 FQNEAQ (reference sequence). V lost 5 bases to trimming and J lost 5 bases, with 6 bases between them. This CDR3 region has 11 residues. The CDR3 DNA reads TGTGCCAGCAGCCCGCTTGAGACCCAGTACTTC. It yields the protein CASSPLETQYF.

At least ten counts were recorded for this clonotype. The gene calls are TRBV12-3 or TRBV12-4 and TRBJ2-1; 7 bases are shared with TRBD2. Germline trimming cut 2 bases from V and 5 bases from J; bases unmatched to any gene: 6. This CDR3 comprises 15 residues. The CDR3 DNA sequence: TGTGCCAGCAGTTTACAAAGCGGGGCTGACAATGAGCAGTTCTTC. Residues: CASSLQSGADNEQFF.

The gene calls are TRBV6-5 and TRBJ2-7; TRBD1 might be the D (5 bases). Germline values: CDR1 MNHEY, CDR2 SVGAGI. The CDR3 contains 13 residues. V was shortened by 5 bases and J by 3 bases, with 11 bases between the two germline ends. The CDR3 protein is CASSQLDSYEQYF. The CDR3 DNA reads as TGTGCCAGCAGTCAATTAGACAGCTACGAGCAGTACTTC.

As for this clonotype: A junction boundary mismatches the germline segment, possibly from a read error. The chain recombines TRBV18 with TRBJ1-5; D is unclear. The CDR3 runs to 15 residues. Germline V gene data show CDR1 as KGHSH and CDR2 as LQKENI. Here the CDR3 DNA reads TGTGCCAGCTCACCACCTCCGCAAACGCGGGCAGTCCTTAGCTTT. This codes for CASSPPPQTRAVLSF.

This clonotype was found many times. The chain recombines TRBV24-1 with TRBJ2-2, with D possibly matching TRBD1 (6 bases). The CDR3 runs 15 residues. V lost 3 bases, J lost 7 bases, and 14 bases lay in between. Germline CDR1 reads KGHDR; CDR2 reads SFDVKD. This CDR3 reads CATSDPSSTGGELFF. The CDR3 nucleotides are TGTGCCACCAGTGATCCCTCTTCGACAGGCGGGGAGCTGTTTTTT.

The chain has TRBV29-1 and TRBJ1-2; D not resolved. This CDR3 has 13 amino acids. Germline V lookup: CDR1 SQVTM, CDR2 ANQGSEA. Trimming removed 4 bases from V and 0 bases from J, with 9 bases in between. The CDR3 protein is CSVVQTTNYGYTF. CDR3 coding DNA: TGCAGCGTTGTACAAACGACTAACTATGGCTACACCTTC.

The rearrangement uses TRBV6-1 and TRBJ1-6; TRBD1 is a possible D gene (5 bases). CDR1 and CDR2 from the germline V gene are MNHNS and SASEGT. The germline V and J ends were trimmed by 5 bases and 10 bases, with 15 bases remaining between them. This CDR3 spans 14 amino acids. CDR3 loop: CASSPRDGGSPLHF. CDR3 DNA: TGTGCCAGCAGTCCTCGGGACGGTGGGTCACCCCTCCACTTT.

The chain combines TRBV5-5 with TRBJ1-2; TRBD1 agrees at 7 bases. V was clipped by 2 bases and J by 8 bases; unmatched bases: 3. The CDR3 extends over 12 amino acids. The germline gives CDR1 SGHKS, CDR2 YYEKEE (reference sequence). The CDR3 sequence is CASSFDREGYTF. CDR3 DNA: TGTGCCAGCAGCTTCGACAGGGAGGGCTACACCTTC.

The V and J genes are TRBV11-2 and TRBJ2-5, with D hard to call. Germline loops: CDR1 SGHAT, CDR2 FQNNGV. Trimming took off 5 bases at V and 0 bases at J, with 4 bases between the two ends. The CDR3 has 12 residues. CDR3 sequence (DNA): TGTGCCAGCAGCGGTGACCAAGAGACCCAGTACTTC. Its protein is CASSGDQETQYF.

This clonotype has more than one count but fewer than ten. V and J are TRBV12-3 or TRBV12-4 and TRBJ2-5; tentatively, D is TRBD1 or TRBD2 (5 bases each). V was clipped by 2 bases and J by 7 bases, with 14 bases between them. The CDR3 totals 14 residues. CDR3 DNA sequence: TGTGCCAGCAGTTTAAGCGGCCCCCAGGGGACCCAGTACTTC. It is translated as CASSLSGPQGTQYF.

This clonotype showed up many times. The rearrangement joins TRBV2 to TRBJ1-4; weak D call: TRBD1 (5 bases). The CDR3 extends over 14 amino acids. V shed 0 bases and J shed 10 bases, with 12 bases lying between them. Per the germline V gene, CDR1 is SNHLY and CDR2 is FYNNEI. This CDR3 is CASSEALSGGKLFF. As DNA, the CDR3 is TGTGCCAGCAGTGAAGCGCTAAGCGGGGGAAAACTGTTTTTT.

V usage is TRBV2 and J usage is TRBJ1-2; D gene unclear. Trimming took off 4 bases at V and 4 bases at J, with 16 bases between the two ends. From germline, CDR1 is SNHLY and CDR2 FYNNEI. The CDR3 is 15 residues long. The chain's CDR3 is CASSVMAGLRYGYTF. As DNA, the CDR3 is TGTGCCAGCAGTGTAATGGCAGGCTTGCGCTATGGCTACACCTTC.

The chain is built from TRBV12-3 or TRBV12-4 and TRBJ2-3, with D possibly being TRBD2 (5 bases). CDR3 size: 14 residues. The V gene lost 5 bases and the J gene lost 5 bases, with 14 bases spanning the gap. CDR3 sequence reads: CASSRGSSLDTQYF. In nucleotides, the CDR3 is TGTGCCAGCAGTCGGGGTTCCTCCCTAGATACGCAGTATTTT.

The chain has TRBV3-1 and TRBJ1-2; 7 bases are shared with TRBD1. The V and J ends lost 4 bases and 7 bases, in that order; junction bases with no gene match: 12. The germline CDR1 and CDR2 sequences are LGHDT and YNNKEL (reference sequence). The CDR3 spans 15 residues. The CDR3 here is CASSLTNRQGSGYTF. CDR3 nucleotide sequence: TGTGCCAGCAGCCTCACAAACCGACAGGGTAGTGGCTACACCTTC.